Below are 18 T cell receptor beta chains sequenced from a single sample in a study of vaccination and CD4 T cells after COVID-19. The Oncomine TCR Beta short-read assay generated sequence data from the DNA of cultured CD4+ T cells. TCRdb re-analysed the PCR reads in MiXCR, keeping a single row per CDR3 protein. The table includes 12,000 or so distinct CDR3 sequences, approximately 53% detected once. Noted treatment: roughly nine-day PBMC culture with coronavirus spike peptide pools or control peptides (ViraFEST assay). Their antigens are not known. The sequencing sample was made of CD4+ T cells from blood, cultured in vitro. These receptors originate from a human donor who had recovered from COVID-19.

This clonotype is a singleton in its sample. The J gene is TRBJ2-1, the V gene TRBV6-1; a possible D gene is TRBD1 (7 bases). Matching the DNA end better, TRBJ2-7 makes the J call doubtful. The CDR3 loop spans 14 amino acids. The V gene's germline CDR1 is MNHNS and CDR2 SASEGT. The chain's CDR3 is CASSRPQGGGEQYF. DNA for the CDR3: TGTGCCAGCAGTCGCCCCCAGGGGGGCGGGGAGCAGTACTTC.

V usage is TRBV6-1 and J usage is TRBJ2-2; D could derive from TRBD1 or TRBD2 (5 bases each). The CDR3 runs to 16 residues. V was clipped by 5 bases and J by 1 base, with 14 bases between them. Germline loops: CDR1 MNHNS, CDR2 SASEGT. The CDR3 DNA follows: TGTGCCAGCAGTATACCGGGACCGAGGAACACCGGGGAGCTGTTTTTT. Translation: CASSIPGPRNTGELFF.

The chain employs TRBV6-1 and TRBJ2-2; perhaps TRBD2 as D (6 bases). Trimming stripped 5 bases from V and 2 bases from J, with 9 bases between. CDR1 is MNHNS, CDR2 SASEGT, per germline. CDR3 length: 14 amino acids. The CDR3 is CASSPGTNTGELFF. CDR3 nucleotide sequence: TGTGCCAGCAGTCCCGGGACTAACACCGGGGAGCTGTTTTTT.

This sequence joins TRBV5-4 and TRBJ2-5; either TRBD1 or TRBD2 may supply D (5 bases each). Deletions cut 1 base from V and 2 bases from J, with 9 bases between. Germline V gene sequence: CDR1 SGHNT, CDR2 YYREEE (reference sequence). There are 14 residues in the CDR3. The CDR3 region is CASSLFREQETQYF. As DNA, the CDR3 is TGTGCCAGCAGCTTGTTCAGGGAGCAAGAGACCCAGTACTTC. The whole variable domain, filled in from reference TRBV5-4 and TRBJ2-5, reads ETGVTQSPTHLIKTRGQQVTLRCSSQSGHNTVSWYQQALGQGPQFIFQYYREEENGRGNFPPRFSGLQFPNYSSELNVNALELDDSALYLCASSLFREQETQYFGPGTRLLVL.

This clonotype has just a few counts. The chain combines TRBV6-1 with TRBJ1-5; D call uncertain. The CDR3 runs to 13 residues. Trimming stripped 7 bases from V and 6 bases from J, with 13 bases between. Germline CDR1 is MNHNS and CDR2 is SASEGT. The CDR3 protein is CASIHPRRQPQHF. The CDR3 DNA is TGTGCCAGCATACACCCCCGGCGTCAGCCCCAGCATTTT.

This rearrangement joins TRBV28 to TRBJ2-2; no reliable D call. Trimming cost V 2 bases and J 5 bases, with 6 bases left between them. Germline V lookup: CDR1 MDHEN, CDR2 SYDVKM. The CDR3 is 13 residues long. CDR3 sequence: CASSLIQTGELFF. CDR3 DNA: TGTGCCAGCAGTTTAATACAGACCGGGGAGCTGTTTTTT. The full variable domain, in which reference TRBV28 and TRBJ2-2 provide the parts outside the CDR3, is DVKVTQSSRYLVKRTGEKVFLECVQDMDHENMFWYRQDPGLGLRLIYFSYDVKMKEKGDIPEGYSVSREKKERFSLILESASTNQTSMYLCASSLIQTGELFFGEGSRLTVL.

This clonotype was detected only once. V is TRBV11-3 and J is TRBJ1-1, with D hard to call. Germline V gene data show CDR1 as SGHNT and CDR2 as YENEEA. The CDR3 extends over 13 amino acids. V lost 3 bases, J lost 5 bases, and 10 bases lay in between. The CDR3 DNA sequence: TGTGCCAGCAGCTTCCAAGCGGGTACTGAAGCTTTCTTT. Encoded protein: CASSFQAGTEAFF.

The sample holds a few counts of this clonotype. This chain uses TRBV20-1 with TRBJ1-1; no definite D call. Germline assignment: CDR1 DFQATT and CDR2 SNEGSKA (reference sequence). Trimming pared 5 bases from V and 4 bases from J, leaving 11 bases between. The CDR3 is 12 amino acids. The CDR3 DNA sequence: TGCAGTGCTGGTGGGGAACCCACTGAAGCTTTCTTT. This translates into CSAGGEPTEAFF.

The J gene is TRBJ1-2, the V gene TRBV20-1, with D possibly being TRBD1 (5 bases). This CDR3 is built from 16 residues. CDR1 is DFQATT, CDR2 SNEGSKA, per germline (reference sequence). V dropped 0 bases and J dropped 6 bases, with 20 bases sitting between them. The DNA of the CDR3 is TGCAGTGCTAGAGACCCCGGATTACAGGTTTCGAATGGCTACACCTTC. This codes for CSARDPGLQVSNGYTF.

V and J are TRBV30 and TRBJ1-5; D not resolved. Germline V lookup: CDR1 GTSNPN, CDR2 SVGIG (reference sequence). Trimming took off 1 base at V and 3 bases at J, with 7 bases between the two ends. The CDR3 is made up of 13 amino acids. The CDR3 loop is CAWSGEVNQPQHF. For the CDR3, the DNA is TGTGCCTGGAGTGGAGAGGTCAATCAGCCCCAGCATTTT.

This clonotype was seen a few times. The J gene is TRBJ1-1, the V gene TRBV7-8; 8 positions match TRBD1. The CDR3 runs to 15 residues. Per germline, CDR1 SGHVS and CDR2 FQNEAQ. Germline trimming cut 5 bases from V and 4 bases from J; bases unmatched to any gene: 9. CDR3 nucleotides: TGTGCCAGCAGCAGAGACAGGGGAGAGGGCACTGAAGCTTTCTTT. Amino acid sequence: CASSRDRGEGTEAFF.

This clonotype was found once. J is TRBJ2-3 and V is TRBV20-1; 15 positions match TRBD2. The junction had 14 bases not matched to a gene; V was cut back by 7 bases and J by 3 bases. The germline V gene has CDR1 DFQATT and CDR2 SNEGSKA (reference sequence). The CDR3 has 18 residues. DNA for the CDR3: TGCAGTGTAATTTCCGGACTAGCGGGAGGGTGGGGGACAGATACGCAGTATTTT. Its protein is CSVISGLAGGWGTDTQYF.

V usage is TRBV18 and J usage is TRBJ1-3; TRBD1 matches at 7 bases. Germline V gene lookup returns CDR1 KGHSH and CDR2 LQKENI. This CDR3 contains 13 residues. J gave up 4 bases and V 3 bases, and 0 bases lay outside the gene matches. In nucleotides, the CDR3 is TGTGCCAGCTCACCGGGACAGGGAAACACCATATATTTT. The encoded protein is CASSPGQGNTIYF.

V is TRBV7-2 and J is TRBJ1-1, with D possibly matching TRBD1 (5 bases). CDR1 and CDR2 from the germline V gene are SGHTA and FQGNSA. The V and J ends lost 1 base and 0 bases respectively, with 9 bases between them. The CDR3 spans 15 residues. The CDR3: CASSLVGALNTEAFF. The CDR3 bases are TGTGCCAGCAGCTTAGTAGGGGCACTGAACACTGAAGCTTTCTTT. The full variable domain, rest sourced from reference TRBV7-2 and TRBJ1-1, is GAGVSQSPSNKVTEKGKDVELRCDPISGHTALYWYRQSLGQGLEFLIYFQGNSAPDKSGLPSDRFSAERTGGSVSTLTIQRTQQEDSAVYLCASSLVGALNTEAFFGQGTRLTVV.

The rearrangement links TRBV27 to TRBJ1-4; possible D gene TRBD1, 6 bases. The CDR3 is 14 residues long. The V end was cut by 7 bases, the J end by 8 bases, with 17 bases between. Germline values: CDR1 MNHEY, CDR2 SMNVEV (reference sequence). CDR3 residues: CASTPRGGSEKLFF. For the CDR3, the DNA is TGTGCCAGCACCCCAAGGGGGGGATCGGAAAAACTGTTTTTT.

This clonotype was detected a few times. The chain links TRBV6-1 to TRBJ2-5, with 8 bases identical to TRBD1. Germline CDR1 reads MNHNS; CDR2 reads SASEGT. Losses at the gene ends were 6 bases for V and 5 bases for J; bases not matched to a gene: 5. The CDR3 runs to 13 residues. The CDR3 region is CASRTWDRETQYF. The CDR3 DNA sequence: TGTGCCAGCAGGACCTGGGACAGGGAGACCCAGTACTTC.

This chain joins TRBV5-4 and TRBJ1-3; 9 bases are a match to TRBD1. The J segment lost 2 bases and the V segment lost 4 bases, leaving 7 bases of the junction unmatched. The CDR3 sequence is 16 residues long. Germline assignment: CDR1 SGHNT and CDR2 YYREEE (reference sequence). The CDR3, as DNA: TGTGCCAGCAGCCAGGGACAGGGAATTGCTGGAAACACCATATATTTT. As protein: CASSQGQGIAGNTIYF. The variable domain in full, with the rest retrieved from reference TRBV5-4 and TRBJ1-3, is ETGVTQSPTHLIKTRGQQVTLRCSSQSGHNTVSWYQQALGQGPQFIFQYYREEENGRGNFPPRFSGLQFPNYSSELNVNALELDDSALYLCASSQGQGIAGNTIYFGEGSWLTVV.

V gene TRBV18 combines with J gene TRBJ2-5; TRBD1 agrees at 8 bases. This CDR3 is 16 amino acids long. The junction had 13 bases not matched to a gene; V was cut back by 5 bases and J by 5 bases. In germline, CDR1 is KGHSH, CDR2 LQKENI. The DNA of the CDR3 is TGTGCCAGCTCATCTAGCACCGGGACAGGAGGGGAGACCCAGTACTTC. Translation: CASSSSTGTGGETQYF. The full variable domain, with the rest looked up from reference TRBV18 and TRBJ2-5, is NAGVMQNPRHLVRRRGQEARLRCSPMKGHSHVYWYRQLPEEGLKFMVYLQKENIIDESGMPKERFSAEFPKEGPSILRIQQVVRGDSAAYFCASSSSTGTGGETQYFGPGTRLLVL.